This TCR beta chain was observed in a study of OX40 agonist ivuxolimab in advanced cancers. Background on the study: Patients were infused with ivuxolimab every 2 weeks at 0.01 to 10 mg/kg. Study-level findings and limits: At 0.1 to 3.0 mg/kg, CD4+ and CD8+ blood T cells expanded clonally by week 6.

Points on this clone: Its antigen is not known.

The trim removed 7 bases at V and 0 bases at J, leaving 7 bases unmatched. CDR3 length equals 16 residues. Germline-derived CDR1 and CDR2 are MDHEN and SYDVKM. Assay: immunoSEQ multiplex PCR; the TCRdb copy retains only in-frame clones and omits some. This sample yields 40,000 or so clones, of which roughly 82% are seen a single time; about 15% belongs to the top ten. The receptor was derived from an adult with an advanced solid tumor such as melanoma, head and neck, liver or kidney cancer. The input for sequencing was CD4+ or CD8+ T cells sorted from blood, taken in a trial of the OX40 agonist ivuxolimab. The V and J genes are TRBV28 and TRBJ2-7; 12 bases are a match to TRBD2. DNA for the CDR3: TGTGCCAGCAATTCGCTAGCGGGGGGGACCTCCTACGAGCAGTACTTC. Translating gives CASNSLAGGTSYEQYF.